This T cell receptor beta chain is from a study of tumor-infiltrating lymphocytes in localized non-small cell lung cancer. Looking at the study overall: Patients included smokers and never-smokers with various histologies, some sampled after neoadjuvant chemotherapy. Tumor tissue and non-adjacent uninvolved lung came from each patient. Points from the study as a whole: Not all patients were TCR sequenced, owing to tissue quantity.

This CDR3 comprises 15 residues. V shed 0 bases, J shed 3 bases, and the junction held 4 bases outside the gene matches. From germline, CDR1 is MNHEY and CDR2 SVGAGI. As regards this clone: Its antigen remains unidentified.

Profiling relied on immunoSEQ multiplex PCR, and the TCRdb table lists in-frame clones only, not all of them. The sample lists a few thousand clones, roughly two fifths occurring once. Sequences were obtained from uninvolved lung tissue not adjacent to the tumor. The chain recombines TRBV6-5 with TRBJ1-1; 7 positions match TRBD1. The source is a human donor with non-small cell lung cancer. CDR3 residues: CASSYSGTDYTEAFF. In DNA, the CDR3 is TGTGCCAGCAGTTACTCCGGGACAGACTACACTGAAGCTTTCTTT.